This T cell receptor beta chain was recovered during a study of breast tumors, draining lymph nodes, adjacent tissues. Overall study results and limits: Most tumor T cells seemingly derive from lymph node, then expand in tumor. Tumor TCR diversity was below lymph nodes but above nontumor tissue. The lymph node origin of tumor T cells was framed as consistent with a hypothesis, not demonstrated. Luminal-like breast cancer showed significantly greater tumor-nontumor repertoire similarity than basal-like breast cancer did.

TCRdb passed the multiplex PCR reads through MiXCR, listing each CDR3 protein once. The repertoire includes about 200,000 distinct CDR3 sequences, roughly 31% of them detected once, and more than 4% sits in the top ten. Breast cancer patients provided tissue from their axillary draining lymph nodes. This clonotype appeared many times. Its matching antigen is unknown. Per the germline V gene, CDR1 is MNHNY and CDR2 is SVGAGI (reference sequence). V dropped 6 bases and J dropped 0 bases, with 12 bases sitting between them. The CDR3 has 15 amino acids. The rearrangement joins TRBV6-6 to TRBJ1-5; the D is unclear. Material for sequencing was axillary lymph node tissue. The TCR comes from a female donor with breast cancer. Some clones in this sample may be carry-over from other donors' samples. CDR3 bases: TGTGCCAGCAGCCTATCCCCGTATAGCAATCAGCCCCAGCATTTT. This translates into CASSLSPYSNQPQHF.